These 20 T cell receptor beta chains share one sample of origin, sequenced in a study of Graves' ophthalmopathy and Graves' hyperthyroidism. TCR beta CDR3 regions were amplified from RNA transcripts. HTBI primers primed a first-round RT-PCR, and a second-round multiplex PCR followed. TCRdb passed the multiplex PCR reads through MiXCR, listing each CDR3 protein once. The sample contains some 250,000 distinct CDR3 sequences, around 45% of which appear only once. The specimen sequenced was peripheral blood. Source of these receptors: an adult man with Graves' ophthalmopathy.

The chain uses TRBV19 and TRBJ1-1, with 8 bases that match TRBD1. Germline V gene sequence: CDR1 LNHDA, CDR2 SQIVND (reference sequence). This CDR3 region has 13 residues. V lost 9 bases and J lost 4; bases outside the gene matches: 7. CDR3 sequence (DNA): TGTGCCAGCGGGGGGACAGGAAGCACTGAAGCTTTCTTT. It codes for CASGGTGSTEAFF.

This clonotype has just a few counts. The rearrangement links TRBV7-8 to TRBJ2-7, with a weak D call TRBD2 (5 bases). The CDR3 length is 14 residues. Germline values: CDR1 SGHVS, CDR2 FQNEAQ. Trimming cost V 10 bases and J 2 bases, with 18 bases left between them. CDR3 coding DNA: TGTGCCACCACCCCCAGCGCGGGCACCTACGAGCAGTACTTC. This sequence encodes CATTPSAGTYEQYF.

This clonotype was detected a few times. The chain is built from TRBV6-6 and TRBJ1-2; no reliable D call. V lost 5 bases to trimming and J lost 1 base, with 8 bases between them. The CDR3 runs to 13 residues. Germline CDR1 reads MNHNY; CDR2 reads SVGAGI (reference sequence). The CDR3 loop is CASSPVGNYGYTF. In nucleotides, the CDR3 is TGTGCCAGCAGTCCGGTGGGTAACTATGGCTACACCTTC.

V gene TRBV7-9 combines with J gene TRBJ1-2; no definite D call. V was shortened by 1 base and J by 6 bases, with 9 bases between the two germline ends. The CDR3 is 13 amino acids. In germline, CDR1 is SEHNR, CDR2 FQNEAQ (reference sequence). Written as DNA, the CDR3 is TGTGCCAGCAGCTTAGAACCAGAGGATGGCTACACCTTC. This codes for CASSLEPEDGYTF.

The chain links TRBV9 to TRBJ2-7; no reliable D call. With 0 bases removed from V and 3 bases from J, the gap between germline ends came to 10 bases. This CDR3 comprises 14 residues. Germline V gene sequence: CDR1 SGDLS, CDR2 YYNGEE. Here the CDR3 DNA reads TGTGCCAGCAGCGTAGGGCTAGATGGCTACGAGCAGTACTTC. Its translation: CASSVGLDGYEQYF.

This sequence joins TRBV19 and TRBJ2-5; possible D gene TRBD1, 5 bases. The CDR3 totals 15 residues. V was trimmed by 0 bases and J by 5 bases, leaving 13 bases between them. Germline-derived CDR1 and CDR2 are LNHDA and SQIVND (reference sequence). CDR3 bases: TGTGCCAGTAGTATAGATCCTGGGGCAGGCGAGACCCAGTACTTC. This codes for CASSIDPGAGETQYF.

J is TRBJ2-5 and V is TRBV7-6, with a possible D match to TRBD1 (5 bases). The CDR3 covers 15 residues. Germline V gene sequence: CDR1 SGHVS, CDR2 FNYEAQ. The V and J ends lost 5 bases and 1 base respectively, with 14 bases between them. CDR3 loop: CASSVRTPFQETQYF. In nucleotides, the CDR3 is TGTGCCAGCAGCGTTAGGACACCATTCCAAGAGACCCAGTACTTC.

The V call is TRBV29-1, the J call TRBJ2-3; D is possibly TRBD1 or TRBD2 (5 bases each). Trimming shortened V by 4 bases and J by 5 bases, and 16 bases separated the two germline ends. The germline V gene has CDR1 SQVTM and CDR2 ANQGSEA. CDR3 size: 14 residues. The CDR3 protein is CSVVTHGTGDTQYF. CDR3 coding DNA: TGCAGCGTTGTGACCCATGGGACGGGAGATACGCAGTATTTT.

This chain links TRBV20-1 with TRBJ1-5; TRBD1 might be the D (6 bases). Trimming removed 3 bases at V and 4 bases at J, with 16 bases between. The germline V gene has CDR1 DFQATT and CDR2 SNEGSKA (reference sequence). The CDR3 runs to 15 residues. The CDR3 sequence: CSASMGGRWNQPQHF. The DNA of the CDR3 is TGCAGTGCTAGTATGGGGGGGCGGTGGAATCAGCCCCAGCATTTT.

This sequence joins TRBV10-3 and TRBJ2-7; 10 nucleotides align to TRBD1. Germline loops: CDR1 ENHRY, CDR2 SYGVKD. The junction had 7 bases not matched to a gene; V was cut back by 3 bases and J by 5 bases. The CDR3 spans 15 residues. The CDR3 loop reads CAISDRDRGSDEQYF. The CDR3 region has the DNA TGTGCCATCAGTGATAGGGACAGGGGATCGGACGAGCAGTACTTC.

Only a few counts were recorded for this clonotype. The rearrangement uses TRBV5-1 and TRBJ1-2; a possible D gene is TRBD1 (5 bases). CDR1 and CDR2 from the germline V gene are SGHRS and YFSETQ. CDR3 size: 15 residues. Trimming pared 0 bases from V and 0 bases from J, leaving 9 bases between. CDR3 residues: CASSLGQPTNYGYTF. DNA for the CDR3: TGCGCCAGCAGCTTGGGACAGCCAACTAACTATGGCTACACCTTC.

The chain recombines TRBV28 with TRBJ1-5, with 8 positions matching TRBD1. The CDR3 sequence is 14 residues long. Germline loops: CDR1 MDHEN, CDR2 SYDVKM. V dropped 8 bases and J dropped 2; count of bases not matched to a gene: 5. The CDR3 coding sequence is TGTGCCAGCCAACCGGACAGGGGCAATCAGCCCCAGCATTTT. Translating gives CASQPDRGNQPQHF.

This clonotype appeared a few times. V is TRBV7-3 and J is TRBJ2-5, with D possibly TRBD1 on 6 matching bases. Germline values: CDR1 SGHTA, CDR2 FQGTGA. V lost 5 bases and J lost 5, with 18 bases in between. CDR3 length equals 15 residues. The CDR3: CASSRTGSGGETQYF. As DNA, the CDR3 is TGTGCCAGCAGCCGAACAGGGTCGGGCGGGGAGACCCAGTACTTC. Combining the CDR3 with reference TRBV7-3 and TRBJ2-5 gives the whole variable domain GAGVSQTPSNKVTEKGKYVELRCDPISGHTALYWYRQSLGQGPEFLIYFQGTGAADDSGLPNDRFFAVRPEGSVSTLKIQRTERGDSAVYLCASSRTGSGGETQYFGPGTRLLVL.

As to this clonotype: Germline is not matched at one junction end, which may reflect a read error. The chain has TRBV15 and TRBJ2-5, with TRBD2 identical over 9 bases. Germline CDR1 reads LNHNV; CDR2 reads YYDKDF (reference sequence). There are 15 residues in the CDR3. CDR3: CATSSGQAGGETQYF. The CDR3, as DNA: TGTGCCACCAGCAGCGGGCAGGCGGGAGGGGAGACCCAGTATTTC. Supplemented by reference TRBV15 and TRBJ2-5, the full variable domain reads DAMVIQNPRYQVTQFGKPVTLSCSQTLNHNVMYWYQQKSSQAPKLLFHYYDKDFNNEADTPDNFQSRRPNTSFCFLDIRSPGLGDTAMYLCATSSGQAGGETQYFGPGTRLLVL.

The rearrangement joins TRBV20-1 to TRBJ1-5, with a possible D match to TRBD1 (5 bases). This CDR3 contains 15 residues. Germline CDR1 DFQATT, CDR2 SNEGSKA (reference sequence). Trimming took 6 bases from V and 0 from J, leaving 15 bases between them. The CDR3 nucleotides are TGCAGTGCGCAGCCGGGACGGCATAGCAATCAGCCCCAGCATTTT. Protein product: CSAQPGRHSNQPQHF.

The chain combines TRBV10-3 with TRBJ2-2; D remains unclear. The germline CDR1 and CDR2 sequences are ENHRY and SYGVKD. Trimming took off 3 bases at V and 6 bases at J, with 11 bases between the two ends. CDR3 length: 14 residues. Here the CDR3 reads CAISDSQVSGELFF. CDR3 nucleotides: TGTGCCATCAGTGACAGTCAAGTCTCCGGGGAGCTGTTTTTT.

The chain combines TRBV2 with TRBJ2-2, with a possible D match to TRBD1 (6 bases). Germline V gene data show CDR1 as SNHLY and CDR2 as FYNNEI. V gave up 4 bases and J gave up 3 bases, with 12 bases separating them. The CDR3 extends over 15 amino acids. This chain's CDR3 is CASSALGGDTGELFF. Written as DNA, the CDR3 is TGTGCCAGCAGTGCTCTAGGGGGTGACACCGGGGAGCTGTTTTTT.

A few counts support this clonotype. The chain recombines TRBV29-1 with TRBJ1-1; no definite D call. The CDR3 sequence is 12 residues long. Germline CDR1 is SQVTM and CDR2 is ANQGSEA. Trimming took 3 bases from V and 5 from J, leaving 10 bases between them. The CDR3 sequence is CSVDRRGTEAFF. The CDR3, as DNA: TGCAGCGTTGACAGGCGGGGTACTGAAGCTTTCTTT.

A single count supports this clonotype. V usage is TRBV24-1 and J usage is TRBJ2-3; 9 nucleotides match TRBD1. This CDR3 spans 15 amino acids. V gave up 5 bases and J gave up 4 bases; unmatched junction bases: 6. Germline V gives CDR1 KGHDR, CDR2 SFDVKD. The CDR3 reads CATSAGTGSADTQYF. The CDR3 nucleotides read TGTGCCACCAGTGCTGGGACAGGGAGCGCAGATACGCAGTATTTT.

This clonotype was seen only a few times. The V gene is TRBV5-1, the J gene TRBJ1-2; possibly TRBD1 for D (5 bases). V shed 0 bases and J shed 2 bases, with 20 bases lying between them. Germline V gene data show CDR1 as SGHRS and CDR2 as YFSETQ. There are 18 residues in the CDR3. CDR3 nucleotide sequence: TGCGCCAGCAGCTTGGCCCCACCAGGGACGCCGGGAAACTATGGCTACACCTTC. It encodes CASSLAPPGTPGNYGYTF. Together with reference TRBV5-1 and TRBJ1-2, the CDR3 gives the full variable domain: KAGVTQTPRYLIKTRGQQVTLSCSPISGHRSVSWYQQTPGQGLQFLFEYFSETQRNKGNFPGRFSGRQFSNSRSEMNVSTLELGDSALYLCASSLAPPGTPGNYGYTFGSGTRLTVV.